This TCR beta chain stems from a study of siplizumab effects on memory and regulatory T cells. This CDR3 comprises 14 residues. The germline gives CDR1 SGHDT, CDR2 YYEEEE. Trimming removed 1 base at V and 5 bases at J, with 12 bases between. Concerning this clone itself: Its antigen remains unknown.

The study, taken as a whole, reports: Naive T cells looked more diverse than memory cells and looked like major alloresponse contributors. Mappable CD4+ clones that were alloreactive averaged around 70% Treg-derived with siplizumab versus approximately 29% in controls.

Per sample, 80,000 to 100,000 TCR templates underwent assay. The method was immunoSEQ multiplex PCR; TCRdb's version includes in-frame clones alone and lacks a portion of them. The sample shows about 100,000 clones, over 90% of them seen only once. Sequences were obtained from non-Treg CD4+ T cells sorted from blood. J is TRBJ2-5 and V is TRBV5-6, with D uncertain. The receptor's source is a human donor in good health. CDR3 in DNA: TGTGCCAGCAGCTTGAGGGCTATGCGTGAGACCCAGTACTTC. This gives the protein CASSLRAMRETQYF.